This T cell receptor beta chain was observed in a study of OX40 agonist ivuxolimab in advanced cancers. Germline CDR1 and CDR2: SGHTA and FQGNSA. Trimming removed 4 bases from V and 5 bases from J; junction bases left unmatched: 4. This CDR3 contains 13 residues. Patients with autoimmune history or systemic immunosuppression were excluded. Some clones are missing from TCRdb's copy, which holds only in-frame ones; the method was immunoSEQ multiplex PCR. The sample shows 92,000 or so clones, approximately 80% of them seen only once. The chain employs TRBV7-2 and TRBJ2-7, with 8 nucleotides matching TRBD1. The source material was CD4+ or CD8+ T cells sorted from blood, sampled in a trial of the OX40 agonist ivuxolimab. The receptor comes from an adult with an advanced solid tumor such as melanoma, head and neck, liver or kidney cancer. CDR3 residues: CASSSRTGNEQYF. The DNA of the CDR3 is TGTGCCAGCAGCTCAAGGACAGGGAACGAGCAGTACTTC. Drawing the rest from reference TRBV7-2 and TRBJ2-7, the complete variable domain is GAGVSQSPSNKVTEKGKDVELRCDPISGHTALYWYRQSLGQGLEFLIYFQGNSAPDKSGLPSDRFSAERTGGSVSTLTIQRTQQEDSAVYLCASSSRTGNEQYFGPGTRLTVT.